The 23 T cell receptor beta chains listed next were all sequenced from one sample in a study of CD8+ T cells in alopecia areata. RNA extraction and reverse transcription yielded cDNA as sequencing template. Assay: immunoSEQ multiplex PCR; the TCRdb copy retains only in-frame clones and omits some. The data show about 64,000 clones, around 44% seen once. Material: NKG2D-low CD8+ T cells sorted from blood. Source of these receptors: a human donor with alopecia areata.

The chain has TRBV29-1 and TRBJ1-2, with D hard to call. In germline, CDR1 is SQVTM, CDR2 ANQGSEA. V was trimmed by 0 bases and J by 4 bases, leaving 12 bases between them. This CDR3 is 14 amino acids long. CDR3 in amino acids: CSVEEALAVYGYTF. The CDR3 nucleotides are TGCAGCGTTGAAGAGGCTTTAGCGGTCTATGGCTACACCTTC.

The chain joins TRBV6-6 to TRBJ2-5; D gene uncertain. This CDR3 is built from 14 residues. Between the trimmed V and J ends, which lost 0 bases and 2 bases, there was a span of 7 bases. The germline gives CDR1 MNHNY, CDR2 SVGAGI (reference sequence). CDR3 residues: CASSYSTQQETQYF. In DNA form, the CDR3 reads TGTGCCAGCAGTTACTCGACGCAACAAGAGACCCAGTACTTC.

J is TRBJ2-3 and V is TRBV5-4; tentatively, D is TRBD2 (5 bases). V lost 0 bases, J lost 1 base, and 21 bases lay in between. Per germline, CDR1 SGHNT and CDR2 YYREEE (reference sequence). CDR3 length equals 19 residues. The CDR3, as DNA: TGTGCCAGCAGCTTGGCCCCCCGGGGTGTTAGAAAGGGCACAGATACGCAGTATTTT. The encoded protein is CASSLAPRGVRKGTDTQYF.

About this clone itself: This CDR3 is also generated by other DNA sequences in the sample. The V call is TRBV7-9, the J call TRBJ2-7; D remains ambiguous. Germline V CDR1 and CDR2: SEHNR, FQNEAQ (reference sequence). This CDR3 region has 13 residues. V was clipped by 5 bases and J by 3 bases, with 11 bases between them. The chain's CDR3 is CASSPSGNYEQYF. The DNA of the CDR3 is TGTGCCAGCAGCCCCTCGGGCAACTACGAGCAGTACTTC.

This chain links TRBV27 with TRBJ2-7; 9 bases are a match to TRBD1. Germline loops: CDR1 MNHEY, CDR2 SMNVEV (reference sequence). The V and J ends lost 5 bases and 4 bases, in that order; junction bases with no gene match: 12. This CDR3 region has 16 residues. In DNA, the CDR3 is TGTGCCAGCAGTCTTCCCTCCGGGACAGGGAAATACGAGCAGTACTTC. The encoded protein is CASSLPSGTGKYEQYF.

In this sample, this clone turned up a few times. Other nucleotide sequences in the sample specify the same CDR3. The rearrangement joins TRBV19 to TRBJ1-1; possibly TRBD1 for D (6 bases). Germline CDR1 reads LNHDA; CDR2 reads SQIVND (reference sequence). The CDR3 spans 13 residues. Trimming pared 5 bases from V and 1 base from J, leaving 8 bases between. The CDR3 here is CASSLQGNTEAFF. CDR3 sequence (DNA): TGTGCCAGTAGTTTACAGGGGAACACTGAAGCTTTCTTT.

This chain uses TRBV29-1 with TRBJ2-7; TRBD1 might be the D (6 bases). The CDR3 spans 13 residues. Trimming took off 2 bases at V and 2 bases at J, with 10 bases between the two ends. The germline V gene has CDR1 SQVTM and CDR2 ANQGSEA. The DNA of the CDR3 is TGCAGCGTTGAAAAGGACAGACCCTACGAGCAGTACTTC. This translates into CSVEKDRPYEQYF.

The chain carries TRBV7-8 and TRBJ2-7; unclear D gene. CDR1 SGHVS and CDR2 FQNEAQ come from the germline V gene. The CDR3 loop spans 15 amino acids. Trimming removed 1 base at V and 0 bases at J, with 10 bases between. The CDR3 DNA is TGTGCCAGCAGCTTAGGTCCAGTTAGCTCCTACGAGCAGTACTTC. This sequence encodes CASSLGPVSSYEQYF.

This clone turned up a few times. CDR3 coding DNA: TGTGCCAGCAGATCTAAAACGGATGGACAGGGGTTGAACGAGCAGTACTTC. This translates into CASRSKTDGQGLNEQYF. This chain links TRBV7-9 with TRBJ2-7, with TRBD1 identical over 9 bases. The germline V gene has CDR1 SEHNR and CDR2 FQNEAQ (reference sequence). The ends lost 6 bases at V and 5 bases at J; junction bases unmatched: 17. The CDR3 runs 17 residues.

CDR3: CSVRRGYEQYF. For the CDR3, the DNA is TGCAGCGTTCGAAGGGGTTACGAGCAGTACTTC. The chain employs TRBV29-1 and TRBJ2-7; a possible D gene is TRBD1 (5 bases). From germline, CDR1 is SQVTM and CDR2 ANQGSEA. With 5 bases removed from V and 4 bases from J, the gap between germline ends came to 9 bases. This CDR3 is built from 11 residues.

This chain links TRBV19 with TRBJ1-1; no definite D call. From germline, CDR1 is LNHDA and CDR2 SQIVND (reference sequence). Trimming cost V 2 bases and J 8 bases, with 6 bases left between them. This CDR3 has 11 residues. The CDR3 region is CASSISQEAFF. The CDR3 DNA reads as TGTGCCAGTAGTATAAGTCAGGAAGCTTTCTTT.

This clone has more than one count but fewer than ten. The V call is TRBV7-9, the J call TRBJ1-1, with TRBD1 matching over 8 bases. CDR1 and CDR2 (germline): SEHNR, FQNEAQ (reference sequence). J was trimmed by 2 bases and V by 10 bases; bases with no gene match: 9. The CDR3 contains 14 residues. The CDR3 DNA reads TGTGCCATTGAGCCAGGGGGCTACAACACTGAAGCTTTCTTT. Translating it yields CAIEPGGYNTEAFF.

Comments on this clone: In the same sample, other DNA sequences code for this CDR3. The gene calls are TRBV29-1 and TRBJ1-2; D is uncertain. Trimming shortened V by 0 bases and J by 8 bases, and 7 bases separated the two germline ends. Germline values: CDR1 SQVTM, CDR2 ANQGSEA. CDR3 length equals 11 residues. CDR3 DNA: TGCAGCGTTGAAGATCGTGAGGGCTACACCTTC. It codes for CSVEDREGYTF.

This clone was observed a handful of times. V gene TRBV29-1 combines with J gene TRBJ2-7, with TRBD1 identical over 8 bases. CDR1 is SQVTM and CDR2 is ANQGSEA in the germline V gene. The V segment lost 1 base and the J segment 5 bases; nucleotides outside the gene matches: 4. This CDR3 has 13 amino acids. The CDR3 nucleotides are TGCAGCGTTGAAGGGACAGGGTTCCACGAGCAGTACTTC. It encodes CSVEGTGFHEQYF.

Here the CDR3 reads CAWMSGFSYEQYF. CDR3 nucleotide sequence: TGTGCCTGGATGTCTGGGTTTTCCTACGAGCAGTACTTC. This sequence joins TRBV30 and TRBJ2-7, with unresolved D. The CDR3 spans 13 residues. The ends were cut back, 4 bases at V and 1 base at J, with 11 bases in the middle. The germline V gene has CDR1 GTSNPN and CDR2 SVGIG (reference sequence).

CDR3 in amino acids: CASSLGQNTEAFF. CDR3 in DNA: TGCGCCAGCAGCTTGGGACAAAACACTGAAGCTTTCTTT. The gene calls are TRBV4-3 and TRBJ1-1, with a possible D match to TRBD1 (6 bases). The length of the CDR3 is 13 residues. The germline V and J ends were trimmed by 5 bases and 2 bases, with 9 bases remaining between them. CDR1 and CDR2 (germline): LGHNA, YSLEER.

This clone was found a few times. Here the CDR3 DNA reads TGTGCCTGGACCGAAGTGAGGGAGCAGTTCTTC. Translating it yields CAWTEVREQFF. The J gene is TRBJ2-1, the V gene TRBV30; D is ambiguous. With 4 bases removed from V and 10 bases from J, the gap between germline ends came to 11 bases. The germline V gene encodes CDR1 GTSNPN and CDR2 SVGIG (reference sequence). CDR3 size: 11 residues.

This clone occurred once. The chain is built from TRBV27 and TRBJ2-4; possibly TRBD2 for D (5 bases). This CDR3 is 15 amino acids long. Trimming removed 3 bases from V and 1 base from J, with 10 bases in between. CDR1 MNHEY and CDR2 SMNVEV come from the germline V gene (reference sequence). The CDR3 DNA sequence: TGTGCCAGCAGTTTCGGGGAGATGGCCAAAAACATTCAGTACTTC. Translation: CASSFGEMAKNIQYF.

This clone was recorded a few times. The V call is TRBV29-1, the J call TRBJ2-1; D gene unclear. The germline CDR1 and CDR2 sequences are SQVTM and ANQGSEA. The CDR3 contains 11 residues. With 1 base removed from V and 8 bases from J, the gap between germline ends came to 6 bases. The CDR3 loop reads CSVEANDEQFF. The CDR3 bases are TGCAGCGTTGAAGCGAACGATGAGCAGTTCTTC.

The V and J genes are TRBV19 and TRBJ1-1; TRBD1 is a possible D gene (5 bases). Between the trimmed V and J ends, which lost 8 bases and 1 base, there was a span of 14 bases. CDR3 length: 14 amino acids. Germline lookup yields CDR1 LNHDA and CDR2 SQIVND (reference sequence). The DNA for the CDR3 is TGTGCCAGTGGGATAGGACAATCGAACACTGAAGCTTTCTTT. It specifies CASGIGQSNTEAFF.

CDR3 amino acids: CASSQGSSLGLYEQYF. The CDR3, as DNA: TGCGCCAGCAGCCAAGGGTCATCCCTGGGACTTTACGAGCAGTACTTC. This chain joins TRBV4-3 and TRBJ2-7; D perhaps matches TRBD2 (6 bases). V dropped 1 base and J dropped 4 bases, with 17 bases sitting between them. CDR1 and CDR2 from the germline V gene are LGHNA and YSLEER. CDR3 length: 16 residues.

CDR3 in DNA: TGTGCCAGCAGTCAAGGAGCTGGGGCCAACGTCCTGACTTTC. It yields the protein CASSQGAGANVLTF. The V and J genes are TRBV27 and TRBJ2-6; D remains ambiguous. This CDR3 contains 14 residues. CDR1 MNHEY and CDR2 SMNVEV come from the germline V gene (reference sequence). With 5 bases removed from V and 2 bases from J, the gap between germline ends came to 7 bases.

The chain has TRBV29-1 and TRBJ2-5, with D hard to call. This CDR3 has 11 residues. From germline, CDR1 is SQVTM and CDR2 ANQGSEA. V was shortened by 4 bases and J by 7 bases, with 10 bases between the two germline ends. The CDR3 here is CSVAGLGTQYF. DNA for the CDR3: TGCAGCGTTGCCGGGCTCGGGACCCAGTACTTC.